Shown below are 11 T cell receptor beta chains from a single sample sequenced in a study of blood T cell repertoires in COVID-19. Data came from immunoSEQ multiplex PCR; TCRdb stores just in-frame clones and leaves some out. The sample holds about 24,000 clones, 86% seen once. Sequencing was performed on peripheral blood. The receptors shown here come from a man in his fifties with active COVID-19.

V and J are TRBV24-1 and TRBJ2-3; 8 positions match TRBD2. Trimming cost V 4 bases and J 1 base; bases outside gene matches: 6. The CDR3 is 16 residues long. Germline CDR1 is KGHDR and CDR2 is SFDVKD. CDR3 DNA sequence: TGTGCCACCAGTGAGGTAGCGGGGCGCCGCACAGATACGCAGTATTTT. This gives the protein CATSEVAGRRTDTQYF.

In its sample, this clone was seen once. The genes are TRBV13 and TRBJ2-1; TRBD2 matches at 8 bases. This CDR3 contains 14 residues. The V gene end was trimmed by 1 base and the J gene end by 7 bases; junction bases not matched to a gene: 3. Per germline, CDR1 PRHDT and CDR2 FYEKMQ (reference sequence). CDR3 sequence reads: CASSLDSGRNEQFF. The DNA for the CDR3 is TGTGCCAGCAGCTTAGACAGCGGGAGAAATGAGCAGTTCTTC.

The rearrangement links TRBV6-2 or TRBV6-3 to TRBJ2-6, with D unclear. V shed 6 bases and J shed 2 bases, with 8 bases lying between them. This CDR3 is 14 amino acids long. Germline-derived CDR1 and CDR2 are MNHEY and SVGEGT. The CDR3 here is CASSQQAGANVLTF. The CDR3 DNA is TGTGCCAGCAGCCAGCAAGCTGGGGCCAACGTCCTGACTTTC.

The J gene is TRBJ2-1, the V gene TRBV21-1; TRBD2, the D gene given by the table, was not confirmed from the DNA. TRBV21-1 is an annotated pseudogene. The CDR3 is 16 residues long. The CDR3 protein is CASSKGLDSSYNEQFF. The CDR3 DNA sequence: TGTGCCAGCAGCAAAGGACTAGATAGCTCCTACAATGAGCAGTTCTTC.

The chain employs TRBV23-1 and TRBJ2-2; tentative D call: TRBD1 (6 bases). TRBV23-1 is an open reading frame, and its role is uncertain. This CDR3 has 19 amino acids. Trimming took 6 bases from V and 7 from J, leaving 30 bases between them. This chain's CDR3 is CASSLDPRQEQKGDGELFF. In nucleotides, the CDR3 is TGCGCCAGCAGCCTTGACCCGAGACAGGAACAAAAAGGGGACGGGGAGCTGTTTTTT.

CDR3 coding DNA: TGCGCCAGCAGCCAGGCTGGCCAGATGGAAAAACTGTTTTTT. Its protein is CASSQAGQMEKLFF. The chain employs TRBV5-1 and TRBJ1-4, with D hard to call. The CDR3 spans 14 residues. Trimming removed 4 bases at V and 8 bases at J, with 15 bases between. The germline V gene encodes CDR1 SGHRS and CDR2 YFSETQ.

The CDR3 loop reads CASRRQGGDEQYF. In DNA form, the CDR3 reads TGTGCCAGCAGGAGACAGGGCGGGGACGAGCAGTACTTC. The chain has TRBV2 and TRBJ2-7; TRBD1 might be the D (7 bases). The CDR3 spans 13 residues. V dropped 6 bases and J dropped 5 bases, with 14 bases sitting between them. Germline CDR1 and CDR2: SNHLY and FYNNEI.

The chain combines TRBV4-3 with TRBJ2-7; D is ambiguous. In germline, CDR1 is LGHNA, CDR2 YSLEER. The CDR3 spans 15 residues. The V gene lost 0 bases and the J gene lost 3 bases, with 12 bases spanning the gap. CDR3 amino acids: CASSQDGSLNYEQYF. CDR3 DNA sequence: TGCGCCAGCAGCCAAGATGGCAGTTTAAACTACGAGCAGTACTTC.

The genes are TRBV4-3 and TRBJ2-7, with 10 nucleotides matching TRBD2. The CDR3 runs 18 residues. V gave up 0 bases and J gave up 0 bases; unmatched junction bases: 8. Germline V gene lookup returns CDR1 LGHNA and CDR2 YSLEER. The CDR3 DNA sequence: TGCGCCAGCAGCCAAGAAATGGGACTAGCGTCCCGCTCCTACGAGCAGTACTTC. Its translation: CASSQEMGLASRSYEQYF.

The V gene is TRBV6-4, the J gene TRBJ2-2; 8 positions match TRBD1. This CDR3 comprises 14 residues. The germline CDR1 and CDR2 sequences are MRHNA and SNTAGT. V dropped 5 bases and J dropped 6; count of bases not matched to a gene: 5. As DNA, the CDR3 is TGTGCCAGCAGTTTTAACAGGGGGTCCGGGGAGCTGTTTTTT. Protein: CASSFNRGSGELFF.

The chain is built from TRBV5-5 and TRBJ2-1; the D gene is possibly TRBD1 (5 bases). Trimming removed 0 bases from V and 10 bases from J, with 14 bases in between. The CDR3 loop spans 14 amino acids. Germline V CDR1 and CDR2: SGHKS, YYEKEE (reference sequence). The CDR3 DNA reads TGTGCCAGCAGCTTGGGGCAGGGAATGAGGGAGCAGTTCTTC. Encoded protein: CASSLGQGMREQFF.